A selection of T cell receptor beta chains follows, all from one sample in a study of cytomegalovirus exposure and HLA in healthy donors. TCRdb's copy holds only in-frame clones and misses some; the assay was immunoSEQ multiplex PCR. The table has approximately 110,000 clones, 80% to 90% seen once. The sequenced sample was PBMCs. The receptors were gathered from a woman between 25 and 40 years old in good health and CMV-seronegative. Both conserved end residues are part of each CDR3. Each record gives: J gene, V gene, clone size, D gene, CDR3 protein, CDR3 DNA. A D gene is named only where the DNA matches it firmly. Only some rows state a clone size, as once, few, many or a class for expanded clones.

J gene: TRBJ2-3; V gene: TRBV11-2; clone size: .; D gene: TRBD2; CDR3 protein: CASSSRTSGGRDTQYF; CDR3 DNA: TGTGCCAGCAGCTCCCGGACTAGCGGGGGGCGGGATACGCAGTATTTT
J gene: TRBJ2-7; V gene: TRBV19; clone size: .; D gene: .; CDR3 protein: CASSPRLDAYEQYF; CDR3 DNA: TGTGCCAGTAGTCCCAGACTAGACGCGTACGAGCAGTACTTC
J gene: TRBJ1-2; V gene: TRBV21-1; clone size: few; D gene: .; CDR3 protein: CASSICLLDYGYTF; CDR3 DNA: TGTGCCAGCAGCATCTGCCTATTGGACTATGGCTACACCTTC
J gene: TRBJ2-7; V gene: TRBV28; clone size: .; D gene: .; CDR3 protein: CASSTPGRGTYEQYF; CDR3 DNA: TGTGCCAGCAGTACCCCGGGAAGGGGGACCTACGAGCAGTACTTC
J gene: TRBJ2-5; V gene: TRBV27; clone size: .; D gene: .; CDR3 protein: CASSSGTLLYQETQYF; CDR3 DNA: TGTGCCAGCAGTTCTGGGACATTATTGTACCAAGAGACCCAGTACTTC
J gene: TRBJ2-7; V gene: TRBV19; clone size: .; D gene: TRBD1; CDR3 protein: CASRAGTGSTYEQYF; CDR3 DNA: TGTGCCAGTAGGGCCGGGACAGGCAGTACCTACGAGCAGTACTTC
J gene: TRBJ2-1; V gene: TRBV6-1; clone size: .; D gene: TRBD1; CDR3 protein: CASSVPGGLRHNEQFF; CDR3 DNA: TGTGCCAGCAGTGTCCCAGGGGGCCTCCGCCACAATGAGCAGTTCTTC
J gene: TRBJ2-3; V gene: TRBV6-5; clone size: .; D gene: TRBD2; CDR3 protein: CASHLRGGQADTQYF; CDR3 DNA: TGTGCCAGCCACCTCCGGGGGGGCCAGGCAGATACGCAGTATTTT
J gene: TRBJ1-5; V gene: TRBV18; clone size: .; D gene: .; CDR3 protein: CASSDSDQPQHF; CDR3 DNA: TGTGCCAGCTCCGATTCGGATCAGCCCCAGCATTTT
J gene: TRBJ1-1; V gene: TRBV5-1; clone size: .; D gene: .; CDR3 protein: CASRGLLNTEAFF; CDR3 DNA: TGCGCCAGCCGCGGGCTTTTGAACACTGAAGCTTTCTTT